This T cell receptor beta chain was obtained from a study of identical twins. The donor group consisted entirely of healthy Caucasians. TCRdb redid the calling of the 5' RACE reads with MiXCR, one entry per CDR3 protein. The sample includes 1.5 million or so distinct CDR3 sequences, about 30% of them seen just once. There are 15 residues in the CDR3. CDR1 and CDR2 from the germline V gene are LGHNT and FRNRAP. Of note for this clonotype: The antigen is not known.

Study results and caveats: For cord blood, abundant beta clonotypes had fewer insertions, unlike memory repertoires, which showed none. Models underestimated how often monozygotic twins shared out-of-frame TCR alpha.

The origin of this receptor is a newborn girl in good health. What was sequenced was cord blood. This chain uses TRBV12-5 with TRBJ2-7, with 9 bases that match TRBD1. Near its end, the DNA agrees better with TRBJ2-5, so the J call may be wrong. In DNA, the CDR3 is TGTGCTAGTGCCTTACGGGACAGGGTTAAAGAGACCCAGTACTTC. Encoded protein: CASALRDRVKETQYF.